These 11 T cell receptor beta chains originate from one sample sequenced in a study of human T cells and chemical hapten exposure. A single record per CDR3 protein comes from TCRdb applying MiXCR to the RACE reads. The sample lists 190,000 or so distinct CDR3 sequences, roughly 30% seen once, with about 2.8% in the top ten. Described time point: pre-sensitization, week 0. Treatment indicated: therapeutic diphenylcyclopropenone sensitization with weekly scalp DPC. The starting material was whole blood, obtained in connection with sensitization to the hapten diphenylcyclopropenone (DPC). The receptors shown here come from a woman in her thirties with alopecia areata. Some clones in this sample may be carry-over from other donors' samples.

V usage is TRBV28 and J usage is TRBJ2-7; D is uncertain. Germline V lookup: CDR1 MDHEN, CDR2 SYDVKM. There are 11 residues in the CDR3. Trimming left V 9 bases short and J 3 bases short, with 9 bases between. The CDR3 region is CASHQNYEQYF. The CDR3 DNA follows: TGTGCCAGTCATCAAAACTACGAGCAGTACTTC.

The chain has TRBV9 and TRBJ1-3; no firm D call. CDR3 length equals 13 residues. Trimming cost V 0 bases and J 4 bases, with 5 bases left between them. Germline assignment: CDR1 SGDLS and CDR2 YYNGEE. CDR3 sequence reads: CASSVGTGNTIYF. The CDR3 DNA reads TGTGCCAGCAGCGTAGGAACGGGAAACACCATATATTTT.

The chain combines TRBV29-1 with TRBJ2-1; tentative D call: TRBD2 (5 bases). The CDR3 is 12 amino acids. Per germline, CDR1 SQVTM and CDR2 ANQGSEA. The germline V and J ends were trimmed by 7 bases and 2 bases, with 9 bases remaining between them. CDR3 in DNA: TGCAGCGGTAGCGATGCCTACAATGAGCAGTTCTTC. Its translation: CSGSDAYNEQFF.

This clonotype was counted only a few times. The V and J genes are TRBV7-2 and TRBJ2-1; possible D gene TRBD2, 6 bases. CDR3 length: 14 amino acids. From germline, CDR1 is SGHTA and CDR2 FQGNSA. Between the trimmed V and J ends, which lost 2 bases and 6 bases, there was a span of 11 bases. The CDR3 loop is CASSLYGGINEQFF. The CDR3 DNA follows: TGTGCCAGCAGCTTATATGGCGGGATCAATGAGCAGTTCTTC. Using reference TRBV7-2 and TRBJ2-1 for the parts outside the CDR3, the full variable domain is GAGVSQSPSNKVTEKGKDVELRCDPISGHTALYWYRQSLGQGLEFLIYFQGNSAPDKSGLPSDRFSAERTGGSVSTLTIQRTQQEDSAVYLCASSLYGGINEQFFGPGTRLTVL.

In nucleotides, the CDR3 is TGTGCCAGCAGCGTGACTAGCGGGAACACCGGGGAGCTGTTTTTT. Translated, it gives CASSVTSGNTGELFF. This chain joins TRBV9 and TRBJ2-2; 9 bases line up with TRBD2. The germline gives CDR1 SGDLS, CDR2 YYNGEE. Trimming at V came to 2 bases and at J to 1 base, leaving 0 bases not matched to a gene. The CDR3 contains 15 residues.

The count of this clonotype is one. The CDR3 nucleotides are TGTGCCAGCAGCCTGACTAGGGGGTCTCTGAATGAGCAGTTCTTC. Translation: CASSLTRGSLNEQFF. The V call is TRBV9, the J call TRBJ2-1, with D perhaps TRBD1 or TRBD2 (6 bases each). CDR1 is SGDLS and CDR2 is YYNGEE in the germline V gene. This CDR3 spans 15 amino acids. Deletions cut 4 bases from V and 7 bases from J, with 18 bases between.

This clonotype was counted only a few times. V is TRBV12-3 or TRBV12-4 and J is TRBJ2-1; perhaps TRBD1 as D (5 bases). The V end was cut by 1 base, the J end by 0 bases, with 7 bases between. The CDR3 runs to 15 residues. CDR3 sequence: CASSLGTPSYNEQFF. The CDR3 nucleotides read TGTGCCAGCAGTTTAGGGACACCCTCCTACAATGAGCAGTTCTTC.

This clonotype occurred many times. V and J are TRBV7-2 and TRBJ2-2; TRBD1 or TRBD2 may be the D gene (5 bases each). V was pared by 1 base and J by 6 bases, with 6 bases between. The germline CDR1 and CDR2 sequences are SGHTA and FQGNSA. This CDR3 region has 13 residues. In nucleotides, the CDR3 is TGTGCCAGCAGCTTAGTGGGGGCCGGGGAGCTGTTTTTT. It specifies CASSLVGAGELFF.

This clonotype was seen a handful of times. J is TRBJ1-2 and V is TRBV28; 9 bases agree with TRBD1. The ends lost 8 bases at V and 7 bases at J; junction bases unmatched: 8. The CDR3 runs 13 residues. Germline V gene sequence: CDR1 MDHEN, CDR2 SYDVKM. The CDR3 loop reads CASVTGGGSGYTF. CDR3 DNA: TGTGCCAGCGTAACAGGGGGCGGCTCTGGCTACACCTTC.

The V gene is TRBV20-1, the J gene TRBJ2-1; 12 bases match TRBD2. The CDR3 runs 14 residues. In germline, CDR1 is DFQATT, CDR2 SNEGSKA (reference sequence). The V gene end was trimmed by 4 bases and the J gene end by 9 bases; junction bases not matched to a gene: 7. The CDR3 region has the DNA TGCAGTGCTACCAGACTAGCGGGGGTAGGTGAGCAGTTCTTC. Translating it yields CSATRLAGVGEQFF.

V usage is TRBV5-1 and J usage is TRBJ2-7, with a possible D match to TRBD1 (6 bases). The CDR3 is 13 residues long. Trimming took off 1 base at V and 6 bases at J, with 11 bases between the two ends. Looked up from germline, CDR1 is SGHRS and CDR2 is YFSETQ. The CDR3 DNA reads TGCGCCAGCAGCTTGATGGTAGGGGGCGAGCAGTACTTC. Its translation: CASSLMVGGEQYF.